A selection of T cell receptor beta chains follows, all from one sample in a study of response to subunit inactivated influenza vaccine. TCRdb processed the RT-PCR reads anew with MiXCR; each CDR3 protein has one entry. The sample consists of more than 700,000 distinct CDR3 sequences, over 20% of them appearing once. Sequencing used PBMCs from blood, obtained more than 4 days after vaccination. All receptors derive from a man between 45 and 60 years old who received an inactivated influenza vaccine. The CDR3 runs from the conserved cysteine through the conserved F or W. Each record gives: J gene, V gene, clone size, D gene, CDR3 DNA, CDR3 protein. The D gene is left open where the match is weak. Expanded clones are given a class, and other clones once, few, many or no size at all.

j_gene: TRBJ2-7
v_gene: TRBV7-6
abundance: -
d_gene: TRBD2
CDR3nt: TGTGCCAGCAGTCTCCTGACTAGCGGGAGCCTCAGGGGCGAGCAGTACTTC
CDR3aa: CASSLLTSGSLRGEQYF

j_gene: TRBJ2-1
v_gene: TRBV7-2
abundance: few
d_gene: -
CDR3nt: TGTGCCAGCAGCGCCGATGTGGCCAACTACAATGAGCAGTTCTTC
CDR3aa: CASSADVANYNEQFF

j_gene: TRBJ2-1
v_gene: TRBV11-1
abundance: -
d_gene: TRBD2
CDR3nt: TGTGCCAGCAGCTTAGATGGCACGGGGGGGGTTTCCTACAATGAGCAGTTCTTC
CDR3aa: CASSLDGTGGVSYNEQFF

j_gene: TRBJ1-2
v_gene: TRBV6-1
abundance: -
d_gene: -
CDR3nt: TGTGCCAGCAGTGAAAGGGGCGGACAGAACTATGGCTACACCTTC
CDR3aa: CASSERGGQNYGYTF

j_gene: TRBJ2-5
v_gene: TRBV7-2
abundance: -
d_gene: -
CDR3nt: TGTGCCAGCAGCTTAATGGCGGTTCCCCGGGAGACCCAGTACTTC
CDR3aa: CASSLMAVPRETQYF

j_gene: TRBJ2-5
v_gene: TRBV28
abundance: -
d_gene: -
CDR3nt: TGTGCCAGCAGTTTATACGGGGCCCAGTACTTC
CDR3aa: CASSLYGAQYF

j_gene: TRBJ2-2
v_gene: TRBV15
abundance: few
d_gene: -
CDR3nt: TGTGCCACCAGCAGAGGAGGACCAGCCGGGGAGCTGTTTTTT
CDR3aa: CATSRGGPAGELFF

j_gene: TRBJ2-7
v_gene: TRBV28
abundance: -
d_gene: -
CDR3nt: TGTGCCAGCAGTTTATATTCCAGCTCCTACGAGCAGTACTTC
CDR3aa: CASSLYSSSYEQYF

j_gene: TRBJ2-2
v_gene: TRBV12-3/TRBV12-4
abundance: -
d_gene: -
CDR3nt: TGTGCCAGCCGCATTACGGGGGCCGGGGAGCTGTTTTTT
CDR3aa: CASRITGAGELFF

j_gene: TRBJ2-5
v_gene: TRBV15
abundance: few
d_gene: -
CDR3nt: TGTGCCACCAGCAAAGAGGGACTCCTCGAGACCCAGTACTTC
CDR3aa: CATSKEGLLETQYF

j_gene: TRBJ1-4
v_gene: TRBV20-1
abundance: -
d_gene: TRBD1
CDR3nt: TGCAGCGGGACAGGGGCGAATGAAAAACTGTTTTTT
CDR3aa: CSGTGANEKLFF

j_gene: TRBJ2-3
v_gene: TRBV5-1
abundance: few
d_gene: -
CDR3nt: TGCGCCAGCAGCTCCCGTCCAAGCACAGATACGCAGTATTTT
CDR3aa: CASSSRPSTDTQYF

j_gene: TRBJ1-2
v_gene: TRBV12-3/TRBV12-4
abundance: -
d_gene: TRBD1
CDR3nt: TGTGCCAGCAGTTTAGCGCTAAGGACAGGGGGTGGCTACACCTTC
CDR3aa: CASSLALRTGGGYTF

j_gene: TRBJ2-5
v_gene: TRBV20-1
abundance: -
d_gene: -
CDR3nt: TGCAGTGCTAAAAACTTGGGACTCCAAGAGACCCAGTACTTC
CDR3aa: CSAKNLGLQETQYF

j_gene: TRBJ2-1
v_gene: TRBV14
abundance: -
d_gene: -
CDR3nt: TGTGCCAGCAGCCAAGTTTGGGGACCTAGAAATGAGCAGTTCTTC
CDR3aa: CASSQVWGPRNEQFF

j_gene: TRBJ2-3
v_gene: TRBV6-6
abundance: -
d_gene: -
CDR3nt: TGTGCCAGCAGTTTCACGATGGGGGATACGCAGTATTTT
CDR3aa: CASSFTMGDTQYF

j_gene: TRBJ2-7
v_gene: TRBV15
abundance: -
d_gene: TRBD1
CDR3nt: TGTGCCACCAGCAGAGTAGGGACAGCGATTTCCTACGAGCAGTACTTC
CDR3aa: CATSRVGTAISYEQYF

j_gene: TRBJ2-7
v_gene: TRBV5-1
abundance: few
d_gene: TRBD1
CDR3nt: TGCGCCAGCAGCCTGGTGGGACAGGGGTCTTCCTACGAGCAGTACTTC
CDR3aa: CASSLVGQGSSYEQYF

j_gene: TRBJ2-5
v_gene: TRBV7-8
abundance: -
d_gene: TRBD1
CDR3nt: TGTGCCAGCAGCTTATTTGCCACTGGGACAGGGGGCTTGGAGACCCAGTACTTC
CDR3aa: CASSLFATGTGGLETQYF

j_gene: TRBJ2-2
v_gene: TRBV7-9
abundance: few
d_gene: TRBD1
CDR3nt: TGTGCCAGCAGCAGGACAGGGAGTTTTTCCGGGGAGCTGTTTTTT
CDR3aa: CASSRTGSFSGELFF

j_gene: TRBJ2-7
v_gene: TRBV9
abundance: many
d_gene: TRBD2
CDR3nt: TGTGCCAGCAGCGTAGATGGGACTAGCGGGAATTGGCAGTACTTC
CDR3aa: CASSVDGTSGNWQYF

j_gene: TRBJ1-1
v_gene: TRBV5-1
abundance: -
d_gene: TRBD1
CDR3nt: TGCGCCAGCAGCTTATTCCAGGGGGCGCAGACTGAAGCTTTCTTT
CDR3aa: CASSLFQGAQTEAFF

j_gene: TRBJ2-5
v_gene: TRBV10-1
abundance: -
d_gene: -
CDR3nt: TGCGCCAGCAGTACCGGCCAAGAGACCCAGTACTTC
CDR3aa: CASSTGQETQYF

j_gene: TRBJ2-1
v_gene: TRBV5-6
abundance: once
d_gene: TRBD1
CDR3nt: TGTGCCAGCAGCCTTACCGAGAACAGGGGTGTGCAGTTCTTC
CDR3aa: CASSLTENRGVQFF

j_gene: TRBJ2-5
v_gene: TRBV20-1
abundance: few
d_gene: -
CDR3nt: TGCAGTGCTAGAGATTCGACCTGGGAGACCCAGTACTTC
CDR3aa: CSARDSTWETQYF

j_gene: TRBJ2-5
v_gene: TRBV11-2
abundance: -
d_gene: -
CDR3nt: TGTGCCAGCACCCTGAGGGACGGTCGTGAGACCCAGTACTTC
CDR3aa: CASTLRDGRETQYF

j_gene: TRBJ1-6
v_gene: TRBV20-1
abundance: few
d_gene: -
CDR3nt: TGCAGTGCCGAACGGGGGGAGGGAAGTTCACCCCTCCACTTT
CDR3aa: CSAERGEGSSPLHF

j_gene: TRBJ1-2
v_gene: TRBV29-1
abundance: few
d_gene: -
CDR3nt: TGCAGCGTTGTAGGCGGTCATGGCTACACCTTC
CDR3aa: CSVVGGHGYTF

j_gene: TRBJ2-7
v_gene: TRBV19
abundance: -
d_gene: -
CDR3nt: TGTGCCAGTAGTCCGGGAGGGGGCGGTGGCTACGAGCAGTACTTC
CDR3aa: CASSPGGGGGYEQYF

j_gene: TRBJ1-3
v_gene: TRBV7-9
abundance: few
d_gene: -
CDR3nt: TGTGCCAGCAGCCGGGACTTTCCGAGCTCTGGAAACACCATATATTTT
CDR3aa: CASSRDFPSSGNTIYF

j_gene: TRBJ2-1
v_gene: TRBV11-2
abundance: -
d_gene: -
CDR3nt: TGTGCCAGCGGACCTGGGCCCTACAATGAGCAGTTCTTC
CDR3aa: CASGPGPYNEQFF

j_gene: TRBJ2-6
v_gene: TRBV9
abundance: -
d_gene: TRBD1
CDR3nt: TGTGCCAGCAGCACCGGACAGGGAACCGTCCTGACTTTC
CDR3aa: CASSTGQGTVLTF

j_gene: TRBJ2-6
v_gene: TRBV10-3
abundance: -
d_gene: -
CDR3nt: TGTGCCATTAGTGGGGGGCTAAGGCTTCTCTCTGGGGCCAACGTCCTGACTTTC
CDR3aa: CAISGGLRLLSGANVLTF

j_gene: TRBJ1-4
v_gene: TRBV27
abundance: -
d_gene: -
CDR3nt: TGTGCCAGCAGTTTAGTCCCACCTGGAAAACTGTTTTTT
CDR3aa: CASSLVPPGKLFF

j_gene: TRBJ2-6
v_gene: TRBV29-1
abundance: few
d_gene: -
CDR3nt: TGCAGCGTTGGAACGAAGACAGTCTCTGGGGCCAACGTCCTGACTTTC
CDR3aa: CSVGTKTVSGANVLTF

j_gene: TRBJ2-5
v_gene: TRBV24-1
abundance: -
d_gene: -
CDR3nt: TGTGCCACCAGTGTGGTGGGGGTTCCCGGGGTCGGCCAAGAGACCCAGTACTTC
CDR3aa: CATSVVGVPGVGQETQYF

j_gene: TRBJ2-1
v_gene: TRBV12-3/TRBV12-4
abundance: many
d_gene: -
CDR3nt: TGTGCCAGTGCCATACAGGTCAACAATGAGCAGTTCTTC
CDR3aa: CASAIQVNNEQFF

j_gene: TRBJ2-1
v_gene: TRBV5-1
abundance: few
d_gene: -
CDR3nt: TGCGCCAGCTTGTCTAGAATCAATGAGCAGTTCTTC
CDR3aa: CASLSRINEQFF

j_gene: TRBJ2-1
v_gene: TRBV7-8
abundance: -
d_gene: TRBD2
CDR3nt: TGTGCCAGCAGGCGACTAAGCGGGAGTTTCGGTGAGCAGTTCTTC
CDR3aa: CASRRLSGSFGEQFF

j_gene: TRBJ1-2
v_gene: TRBV10-3
abundance: many
d_gene: -
CDR3nt: TGTGCCATCAGTGAGTCCGCAGGCTACAGCTATGGCTACACCTTC
CDR3aa: CAISESAGYSYGYTF

j_gene: TRBJ2-1
v_gene: TRBV25-1
abundance: few
d_gene: TRBD2
CDR3nt: TGTGCCAGTTCACCGGGACTAGTGCCCCAAGAGAGCTCCTACAATGAGCAGTTCTTC
CDR3aa: CASSPGLVPQESSYNEQFF

j_gene: TRBJ2-1
v_gene: TRBV30
abundance: -
d_gene: TRBD2
CDR3nt: TGTGCCTGGAGCGGCGGGGGGGCCGGCCTCTACAATGAGCAGTTCTTC
CDR3aa: CAWSGGGAGLYNEQFF

j_gene: TRBJ2-1
v_gene: TRBV6-4
abundance: few
d_gene: -
CDR3nt: TGTGCCAGCAGCCCGACTCCTGTTAATGAGCAGTTCTTC
CDR3aa: CASSPTPVNEQFF